Following are 23 T cell receptor beta chains from one sample sequenced in a study of read filtering for tumor transcriptome and immune sequencing. Molecular barcoded adaptors covering alpha/delta and beta/gamma chains were used on approximately 400 ng RNA. TCRdb recomputed calls from the reads with MiXCR, one row per CDR3 protein. This sample carries around 5,500 distinct CDR3 sequences, about a fifth of them seen once, and the ten largest clones take around 20%. The sequencing input was a population of CD138-negative cells sorted from bone marrow. The receptor set was obtained from a donor older than 35 with multiple myeloma.

The chain joins TRBV10-3 to TRBJ2-5; possibly TRBD1 for D (6 bases). The CDR3 length is 13 residues. The V end lost 4 bases, the J end lost 5 bases, and 11 bases lay between the germline ends. Germline V gives CDR1 ENHRY, CDR2 SYGVKD. The CDR3: CAISGTVKETQYF. CDR3 nucleotides: TGTGCCATCAGTGGGACAGTCAAGGAGACCCAGTACTTC.

This clonotype is labeled as medium-sized. The rearrangement links TRBV4-3 to TRBJ2-7; D gene unclear. Per germline, CDR1 LGHNA and CDR2 YSLEER. This CDR3 is 15 amino acids long. V lost 3 bases and J lost 0, with 12 bases in between. CDR3 nucleotide sequence: TGCGCCAGCAGCCATGGGAACAGCGACTCCTACGAGCAGTACTTC. Encoded protein: CASSHGNSDSYEQYF.

This clonotype showed up many times. This chain joins TRBV29-1 and TRBJ1-1, with 8 bases that match TRBD1. The CDR3 runs to 13 residues. Germline V lookup: CDR1 SQVTM, CDR2 ANQGSEA. V gave up 8 bases and J gave up 5 bases; unmatched junction bases: 10. The CDR3 spells CSTSDRDGTEAFF. The DNA of the CDR3 is TGCAGCACCTCGGACAGGGATGGAACTGAAGCTTTCTTT.

Comment on this clonotype: It is likely a read error: a sequence one base away is far more abundant. V and J are TRBV5-8 and TRBJ2-1, with TRBD2 matching over 11 bases. This CDR3 is built from 17 residues. Germline CDR1 is SGHTS and CDR2 is YDEGEE. The CDR3 protein is CASSSLPGTSGYSEQFF. In nucleotides, the CDR3 is TGTGCCAGCAGCTCCCTCCCCGGGACTAGCGGATACAGTGAGCAGTTCTTC.

The genes are TRBV27 and TRBJ2-1; 10 bases map to TRBD2. V shed 7 bases and J 9 bases; nucleotides not matched to a gene: 9. CDR3 size: 14 residues. Per the germline V gene, CDR1 is MNHEY and CDR2 is SMNVEV (reference sequence). The CDR3 is CASTPSGSGGEQFF. CDR3 DNA: TGTGCCAGCACCCCTAGCGGGAGCGGCGGTGAGCAGTTCTTC.

The gene calls are TRBV11-2 and TRBJ2-5, with 7 bases matching TRBD2. V lost 5 bases to trimming and J lost 1 base; unmatched junction nucleotides: 7. The CDR3 contains 15 residues. Germline V gene data show CDR1 as SGHAT and CDR2 as FQNNGV. The CDR3: CASSNVGRGQETQYF. The DNA for the CDR3 is TGTGCCAGCAGCAATGTGGGGAGGGGCCAAGAGACCCAGTACTTC. The variable domain in full, completed from reference TRBV11-2 and TRBJ2-5, reads EAGVAQSPRYKIIEKRQSVAFWCNPISGHATLYWYQQILGQGPKLLIQFQNNGVVDDSQLPKDRFSAERLKGVDSTLKIQPAKLEDSAVYLCASSNVGRGQETQYFGPGTRLLVL.

This clonotype came up a few times. A much larger clone is a single base away; this may be a read error. J is TRBJ1-1 and V is TRBV29-1, with D tentatively TRBD1 (6 bases). This CDR3 has 14 amino acids. Germline assignment: CDR1 SQVTM and CDR2 ANQGSEA. The chain's CDR3 is CSVNGQRANTEAVF. The CDR3, as DNA: TGCAGCGTGAACGGACAGAGAGCGAACACTGAAGCTGTCTTT.

This clonotype ranks as medium-sized. V usage is TRBV9 and J usage is TRBJ2-3; 10 bases agree with TRBD2. Germline V gives CDR1 SGDLS, CDR2 YYNGEE. V lost 2 bases and J lost 6; bases outside the gene matches: 6. The CDR3 runs 15 residues. CDR3 coding DNA: TGTGCCAGCAGCGTTCTAGCGGGAGCCCCTGATACGCAGTATTTT. Its translation: CASSVLAGAPDTQYF.

In this sample, this clonotype turned up many times. This chain uses TRBV12-5 with TRBJ1-1; no clear D gene. Trimming left V 3 bases short and J 1 base short, with 6 bases between. In germline, CDR1 is LGHNT, CDR2 FRNRAP. The CDR3 sequence is 13 residues long. The CDR3, as DNA: TGTGCTAGTGGTTTATGGGGGAACACTGAAGCTTTCTTT. Its translation is CASGLWGNTEAFF.

As regards this clonotype: It is likely a read error, because the conserved phenylalanine at the end of the CDR3 is missing. The chain is built from TRBV20-1 and TRBJ2-7, with a possible D match to TRBD2 (5 bases). CDR3 length equals 15 residues. Trimming stripped 6 bases from V and 0 bases from J, with 18 bases between. Germline values: CDR1 DFQATT, CDR2 SNEGSKA (reference sequence). The CDR3 region is CSARSDWVISYEQYI. In nucleotides, the CDR3 is TGCAGTGCCCGTTCGGACTGGGTAATCTCCTACGAGCAGTACATC.

This clonotype was seen many times. The chain combines TRBV10-3 with TRBJ2-4; D is uncertain. V shed 2 bases and J shed 0 bases, with 8 bases lying between them. CDR1 ENHRY and CDR2 SYGVKD come from the germline V gene. The CDR3 has 15 residues. CDR3 DNA: TGTGCCATCAGTGAGAGTGGGGTAGCCAAAAACATTCAGTACTTC. Its protein product is CAISESGVAKNIQYF.

By proportion, this clonotype is medium-sized. V usage is TRBV5-1 and J usage is TRBJ2-7, with D uncertain. The V gene lost 0 bases and the J gene lost 4 bases, with 14 bases spanning the gap. The CDR3 loop spans 15 amino acids. Germline CDR1 and CDR2: SGHRS and YFSETQ. CDR3 sequence: CASSLDPGLGYEQYF. As DNA, the CDR3 is TGCGCCAGCAGCTTGGACCCAGGTCTCGGTTACGAGCAGTACTTC.

This clonotype qualifies as medium-sized. The gene calls are TRBV7-2 and TRBJ2-4; the match to TRBD2 covers 14 bases. The CDR3 extends over 21 amino acids. Germline values: CDR1 SGHTA, CDR2 FQGNSA. V lost 6 bases, J lost 0 bases, and 16 bases stayed unmatched. CDR3 amino acids: CASRSPPTGLAGDIAKNIQYF. The CDR3 DNA reads TGTGCCAGCAGATCTCCCCCAACGGGACTAGCGGGAGATATAGCCAAAAACATTCAGTACTTC.

About this clonotype: A single base separates this from a much larger clone, so it may be a read error. This sequence joins TRBV6-1 and TRBJ2-1; D is unresolved. Germline CDR1 reads MNHNS; CDR2 reads SASEGT. This CDR3 has 13 residues. The CDR3 sequence: CASNHGSYNGQFF. The CDR3 DNA reads TGTGCCAGCAACCACGGCTCCTACAATGGGCAGTTCTTC.

This clonotype was counted at least ten times. V is TRBV4-1 and J is TRBJ2-5, with D possibly called TRBD1 or TRBD2 (5 bases each). The CDR3 has 17 residues. Germline CDR1 MGHRA, CDR2 YSYEKL. Between the trimmed V and J ends, which lost 0 bases and 0 bases, there was a span of 14 bases. The CDR3: CASSQDPQGPYQETQYF. CDR3 DNA: TGCGCCAGCAGCCAAGATCCCCAGGGACCGTACCAAGAGACCCAGTACTTC.

The genes are TRBV12-3 or TRBV12-4 and TRBJ2-5; D is unresolved. There are 13 residues in the CDR3. Deletions cut 6 bases from V and 5 bases from J, with 13 bases between. In DNA, the CDR3 is TGTGCCAGCAGGAGAGGACGAAGGGAGACCCAGTACTTC. It yields the protein CASRRGRRETQYF.

By share of the sample, this clonotype is medium-sized (0.01 to 0.1%). The rearrangement joins TRBV27 to TRBJ1-1; 11 bases are a match to TRBD1. The germline V gene encodes CDR1 MNHEY and CDR2 SMNVEV (reference sequence). The V segment lost 5 bases and the J segment 0 bases; nucleotides outside the gene matches: 8. This CDR3 contains 17 residues. CDR3: CASSPPGTGGMNTEAFF. CDR3 nucleotides: TGTGCCAGCAGTCCCCCCGGGACAGGGGGTATGAACACTGAAGCTTTCTTT.

Notes on this clonotype: A far larger clone is off by one base, so a read error is likely. The CDR3 region is CASSLSDREAFF. CDR3 DNA sequence: TGTGCCAGCAGCCTTTCAGACAGAGAAGCTTTCTTT. This rearrangement joins TRBV5-1 to TRBJ1-1, with D possibly TRBD1 on 5 matching bases. Per germline, CDR1 SGHRS and CDR2 YFSETQ. The CDR3 length is 12 residues.

This clonotype occurred many times. The CDR3 is CATSDPSGRAGVDTQYF. The DNA for the CDR3 is TGTGCCACCAGTGACCCATCCGGACGGGCCGGGGTGGATACGCAGTATTTT. The chain is built from TRBV24-1 and TRBJ2-3; D is perhaps TRBD2 (5 bases). The CDR3 sequence is 17 residues long. Germline V gene sequence: CDR1 KGHDR, CDR2 SFDVKD. V was shortened by 4 bases and J by 6 bases, with 22 bases between the two germline ends.

This clonotype was picked up many times. The V call is TRBV7-9, the J call TRBJ2-1; 12 bases are a match to TRBD2. The V and J ends lost 5 bases and 7 bases, in that order; junction bases with no gene match: 6. Germline V gene data show CDR1 as SEHNR and CDR2 as FQNEAQ (reference sequence). This CDR3 has 15 residues. For the CDR3, the DNA is TGTGCCAGCAGCCCTGCTAGCGGGAGGGGGAATGAGCAGTTCTTC. Amino acids: CASSPASGRGNEQFF.

By share of the sample, this clonotype is medium-sized. V gene TRBV20-1 combines with J gene TRBJ2-2, with TRBD2 matching 8 bases. The CDR3 is 15 amino acids. From germline, CDR1 is DFQATT and CDR2 SNEGSKA (reference sequence). V shed 3 bases and J 1 base; nucleotides not matched to a gene: 4. Here the CDR3 reads CSASFREGNTGELFF. CDR3 coding DNA: TGCAGTGCTAGTTTCCGGGAGGGGAACACCGGGGAGCTGTTTTTT.

This clonotype was counted ten times or more. This rearrangement joins TRBV18 to TRBJ1-5; D gene ambiguous. The CDR3 has 16 residues. The germline V gene has CDR1 KGHSH and CDR2 LQKENI. V gave up 0 bases and J gave up 0 bases, with 9 bases separating them. The CDR3 DNA reads TGTGCCAGCTCACCACCCCCTTTGTCTAGCAATCAGCCCCAGCATTTT. It codes for CASSPPPLSSNQPQHF.

This clonotype was counted many times. The chain recombines TRBV6-1 with TRBJ1-3, with D perhaps TRBD1 (6 bases). This CDR3 is built from 14 residues. Germline V CDR1 and CDR2: MNHNS, SASEGT. Trimming stripped 5 bases from V and 2 bases from J, with 10 bases between. CDR3 region: CASSMDSPGNTIYF. In nucleotides, the CDR3 is TGTGCCAGCAGTATGGACAGTCCTGGAAACACCATATATTTT.